This T cell receptor beta chain is from a study of molecular identifiers for immune sequencing clone quantification (dated by TCRdb to about 2018). About the full investigation: For a replicate experiment, RNA from around 20,000 or 100,000 naive CD8 T cells was divided into five aliquots, of which four were sequenced. This methods study benchmarked molecular-identifier clustering-based TCR repertoire sequencing (MIDCIRS) and TCR RNA copy counting, using CD8 T cells to do so. Beyond this particular receptor, the publication reports: Modeling gave roughly 3 recovered TCR RNA copies per cell versus around 9.9 by digital PCR, implying 25% to 30% capture efficiency. When barcode sub-clustering was omitted, TCR diversity was inflated by chimeric consensus sequences, with chimeras reaching as high as 47%. In CMV-specific effector cells, clones with more than 20 RNA copies contained over 98% of molecules, whereas in naive cells such clones contained under 1% of molecules. The sizes of highly expanded clones could end up underestimated when identical TCR molecules share a barcode. The naive libraries included spiked-in Jurkat TCR RNA (around 9 copies' worth), and this RNA is not part of the donor repertoire. Even against a background of about a million naive CD8 T cells, spiked-in Jurkat TCR RNA amounting to a single cell's worth was reported to be detectable.

The method behind the library was PCR. The sample was run on a NextSeq 500. Bulk TCR libraries were generated as previously described, with the TCR primers listed in Table S5 used. The Qiagen AllPrep DNA/RNA kit was used to purify total RNA. Before any analysis, reads coming from multiple sequencing runs of the same library were combined into one pool. As for the authors' bioinformatics: Reads were retained only if their TCR constant sequence matched exactly, and those retained reads were trimmed to 150 nt and grouped according to their 12-nt molecular barcodes. Within each barcode group, reads were sub-clustered at a 15% Levenshtein threshold, and quality-weighted consensus sequences were built per RNA molecule. Non-functional sequences were discarded, and so were lower-count sequences lying one edit away from another sequence. Based on a fit of two negative binomial distributions, barcode sub-clusters having less than 20% of the maximum read count were discarded. TCRdb reworked the public reads: Q25 trimming with fastp, MiXCR clone assembly, productive beta chains retained. Entries are consolidated by CDR3 protein sequence, retaining the most common genes and DNA. TCRdb's processing, not the study's, gives the V and J calls here. This sample is represented by a few hundred thousand distinct CDR3 sequences; roughly a quarter of them were singletons. Clones ranked in the top ten supply around 0.74% of the sample.

This clonotype occurred many times. Its antigen remains undetermined. Base quality data are lacking; no much larger clone is found one base away. Libraries of naive CD8 T cells were built from anywhere between about 17,000 and 1,000,000 sorted cells, with 10%, 30% or 50% of the purified RNA used. Naive CD8 T cells, defined as CD8+CD4-CCR7+CD45RA+, were FACS-sorted into RLT Plus buffer on a BD FACSAria II. To test detection sensitivity, Jurkat RNA equivalent to more than 8 TCR copies was spiked into samples of about 17,000-1,100,000 naive CD8 T cells. CD8 T cells were enriched with RosetteSep CD8+ T Cell Enrichment Cocktail and Ficoll-Paque, followed by ACK red cell lysis. The germline V gene encodes CDR1 MNHEY and CDR2 SVGAGI. The V and J ends are trimmed by 0 bases and 3 bases, leaving 6 bases between them. Counted from cysteine to phenylalanine, this CDR3 has 15 amino acids. CDR3 DNA is the only sequence kept; it has 45 bases, read in frame from the first base.

The sequence was collected from a human donor in good health. Some libraries in this study had Jurkat cell RNA spiked in. Sample: naive CD8+ T cells from blood, with Jurkat cell RNA spiked in. The cell subset or site label on this specimen signifies: FACS-sorted CD8+CD4-CCR7+CD45RA+ naive T cells. The sequence joins TRBV6-5 to TRBJ2-6; confidence is insufficient to name the D gene. This receptor carries the CDR3 CASSYSIVGANVLTF. The sequenced DNA is TGTGCCAGCAGTTACTCTATCGTTGGGGCCAACGTCCTGACTTTC.